These 20 T cell receptor beta chains were all obtained from the same sample, sequenced in a study of blood T cell repertoires in COVID-19. Clones were sequenced by immunoSEQ multiplex PCR, and TCRdb holds only the in-frame ones, with some missing. Among about 150,000 clones, about 79% were seen once, and the ten largest hold 9.8%. The sequencing sample was made of peripheral blood. The source is a woman in her 50s with acute or convalescent COVID-19.

CDR3 in DNA: TGCGCCAGCAGCCCCCATATATTCGACAAGATGACGAACACCTTC. This translates into CASSPHIFDKMTNTF. This chain links TRBV4-1 with TRBJ1-2; D not certain. The CDR3 loop spans 15 amino acids. Per the germline V gene, CDR1 is MGHRA and CDR2 is YSYEKL. Between the trimmed V and J ends, which lost 4 bases and 12 bases, there was a span of 24 bases.

The chain has TRBV7-7 and TRBJ2-1, with TRBD2 matching 8 bases. Trimming cost V 4 bases and J 10 bases; bases outside gene matches: 9. The CDR3 is made up of 14 amino acids. Germline CDR1 reads SSHAT; CDR2 reads FNYEAQ (reference sequence). The CDR3 nucleotides are TGTGCCAGCAGCTCGGGAGGGGGAGCACGGGAGCAGTTCTTC. Amino acids: CASSSGGGAREQFF.

V usage is TRBV28 and J usage is TRBJ1-2; unclear D gene. Trimming cost V 5 bases and J 7 bases, with 8 bases left between them. The germline V gene encodes CDR1 MDHEN and CDR2 SYDVKM. The CDR3 length is 11 residues. In DNA, the CDR3 is TGTGCCAGCAGTGCAGTGGCTGGCTACACCTTC. Translation gives CASSAVAGYTF.

The rearrangement uses TRBV7-2 and TRBJ2-3; D possibly corresponds to TRBD1 (6 bases). V was shortened by 6 bases and J by 6 bases, with 10 bases between the two germline ends. The germline CDR1 and CDR2 sequences are SGHTA and FQGNSA. The CDR3 loop spans 12 amino acids. CDR3: CASSSRGDTQYF. In DNA form, the CDR3 reads TGTGCCAGCAGTTCTAGGGGGGATACGCAGTATTTT.

The CDR3 DNA reads as TGTGCCAGCAGCCCCCGGGGGACCAATGAGCAGTTCTTC. The encoded protein is CASSPRGTNEQFF. The V call is TRBV7-9, the J call TRBJ2-1, with D possibly matching TRBD2 (6 bases). Germline V CDR1 and CDR2: SEHNR, FQNEAQ (reference sequence). The CDR3 is 13 residues long. With 5 bases removed from V and 6 bases from J, the gap between germline ends came to 11 bases.

CDR3: CASSRQEGGKGNQPQHF. As DNA, the CDR3 is TGCGCCAGCAGCCGCCAGGAAGGGGGCAAAGGCAATCAGCCCCAGCATTTT. V usage is TRBV5-1 and J usage is TRBJ1-5; 7 nucleotides agree with TRBD1. Germline V gene sequence: CDR1 SGHRS, CDR2 YFSETQ. The CDR3 runs 17 residues. The V and J ends lost 4 bases and 2 bases, in that order; junction bases with no gene match: 12.

V usage is TRBV6-2 or TRBV6-3 and J usage is TRBJ1-6; possibly TRBD1 for D (5 bases). Per germline, CDR1 MNHEY and CDR2 SVGEGT. V dropped 5 bases and J dropped 10 bases, with 18 bases sitting between them. The CDR3 has 15 amino acids. The CDR3 is CASSNRGRSESPLHF. CDR3 in DNA: TGTGCCAGCAGTAACCGGGGGAGGTCAGAATCACCCCTCCACTTT.

This sequence joins TRBV6-4 and TRBJ1-4; no clear D. V was trimmed by 4 bases and J by 12 bases, leaving 15 bases between them. This CDR3 has 13 amino acids. Germline CDR1 is MRHNA and CDR2 is SNTAGT. The CDR3 loop reads CASSAILTVELFF. CDR3 bases: TGTGCCAGCAGTGCCATCCTTACAGTGGAACTGTTTTTT.

The chain has TRBV6-6 and TRBJ2-7, with 8 nucleotides matching TRBD2. The V gene's germline CDR1 is MNHNY and CDR2 SVGAGI (reference sequence). V lost 4 bases, J lost 0 bases, and 5 bases stayed unmatched. This CDR3 is 15 amino acids long. CDR3 DNA: TGTGCCAGCAGTTCTACTAGCGGTAGCTCCTACGAGCAGTACTTC. This encodes CASSSTSGSSYEQYF.

This chain connects TRBV6-5 to TRBJ2-2; D is possibly TRBD1 (5 bases). The length of the CDR3 is 13 residues. Germline assignment: CDR1 MNHEY and CDR2 SVGAGI. With 8 bases removed from V and 8 bases from J, the gap between germline ends came to 15 bases. The CDR3 bases are TGTGCCAGCCTAGGCAGGGCGAAGGGGGAGCTGTTTTTT. The encoded protein is CASLGRAKGELFF.

This chain connects TRBV2 to TRBJ2-5, with 10 bases aligning to TRBD2. V trimming: 8 bases; J trimming: 4 bases; junction bases outside the gene matches: 1. Per the germline V gene, CDR1 is SNHLY and CDR2 is FYNNEI. This CDR3 is 12 amino acids long. The CDR3 reads CASGLAVETQYF. The CDR3 nucleotides are TGTGCCAGCGGACTAGCGGTAGAGACCCAGTACTTC.

The V and J genes are TRBV30 and TRBJ2-2; 10 nucleotides align to TRBD2. V shed 7 bases, J shed 5 bases, and the junction held 7 bases outside the gene matches. The germline gives CDR1 GTSNPN, CDR2 SVGIG (reference sequence). CDR3 length: 14 amino acids. CDR3 sequence reads: CALLAGAGTGELFF. The CDR3, as DNA: TGTGCCTTGCTAGCGGGAGCGGGAACCGGGGAGCTGTTTTTT.

This clone was picked up a small number of times. The chain is built from TRBV27 and TRBJ2-1; TRBD2 aligns across 11 bases. This CDR3 is 15 amino acids long. Germline CDR1 is MNHEY and CDR2 is SMNVEV (reference sequence). After removal of 5 bases from V and 5 bases from J, the junction contained 5 bases not matched to a gene. In nucleotides, the CDR3 is TGTGCCAGCAGTCTAAGACTAGCGGGGCACAATGAGCAGTTCTTC. Translating it yields CASSLRLAGHNEQFF.

The table lists this clone with a count of one. The chain carries TRBV5-1 and TRBJ2-7, with 7 bases fitting TRBD2. The CDR3 is made up of 16 amino acids. Germline V gene sequence: CDR1 SGHRS, CDR2 YFSETQ. Trimming took 0 bases from V and 4 from J; bases not matched to a gene: 10. CDR3 protein: CASSLVSRGGIYEQYF. CDR3 nucleotides: TGCGCCAGCAGCTTGGTGTCGCGCGGGGGTATTTACGAGCAGTACTTC.

DNA for the CDR3: TGTGCCTGGAGTAGAGGGCACTACAATGAGCAGTTCTTC. Protein: CAWSRGHYNEQFF. The genes are TRBV30 and TRBJ2-1; D may be TRBD2 (5 bases). V lost 2 bases and J 3 bases, leaving 8 bases between the germline ends. CDR3 size: 13 residues. Germline V gene sequence: CDR1 GTSNPN, CDR2 SVGIG (reference sequence). Full variable domain (missing parts from reference TRBV30 and TRBJ2-1): SQTIHQWPATLVQPVGSPLSLECTVEGTSNPNLYWYRQAAGRGLQLLFYSVGIGQISSEVPQNLSASRPQDRQFILSSKKLLLSDSGFYLCAWSRGHYNEQFFGPGTRLTVL.

By share of the sample, this clone is medium-sized. The V gene is TRBV7-9, the J gene TRBJ2-7, with D hard to call. The CDR3 has 13 residues. Germline V gene sequence: CDR1 SEHNR, CDR2 FQNEAQ (reference sequence). V gave up 3 bases and J gave up 4 bases, with 10 bases separating them. CDR3 sequence (DNA): TGTGCCAGCAGCTTCCCCACAGTATACGAGCAGTACTTC. As protein: CASSFPTVYEQYF.

The rearrangement uses TRBV27 and TRBJ1-4; 10 bases agree with TRBD1. The V gene's germline CDR1 is MNHEY and CDR2 SMNVEV (reference sequence). CDR3 length: 16 residues. V dropped 5 bases and J dropped 7; count of bases not matched to a gene: 10. This chain's CDR3 is CASSTHRTGGGEKLFF. CDR3 DNA sequence: TGTGCCAGCAGTACCCACAGGACAGGGGGAGGTGAAAAACTGTTTTTT.

The CDR3 protein is CSVAGTGEAFF. CDR3 in DNA: TGCAGCGTCGCCGGGACAGGTGAAGCTTTCTTT. The chain uses TRBV29-1 and TRBJ1-1, with TRBD1 identical over 8 bases. Per germline, CDR1 SQVTM and CDR2 ANQGSEA. Trimming removed 6 bases from V and 7 bases from J; junction bases left unmatched: 4. The CDR3 length is 11 residues.

The genes are TRBV19 and TRBJ1-5; D uncertain. The CDR3 is 13 amino acids. Germline CDR1 is LNHDA and CDR2 is SQIVND (reference sequence). The ends were cut back, 5 bases at V and 8 bases at J, with 13 bases in the middle. CDR3 loop: CASSHPQEKPQHF. CDR3 bases: TGTGCCAGTAGTCATCCCCAAGAGAAGCCCCAGCATTTT.

This rearrangement joins TRBV5-6 to TRBJ2-2; D is perhaps TRBD1 (6 bases). The germline CDR1 and CDR2 sequences are SGHDT and YYEEEE. This CDR3 has 16 residues. The V and J ends lost 1 base and 0 bases respectively, with 10 bases between them. CDR3 DNA: TGTGCCAGCAGCTTGCGACAGGCTACGAACACCGGGGAGCTGTTTTTT. Its translation is CASSLRQATNTGELFF.